One sample yielded the 8 T cell receptor beta chains listed below, sequenced in a study of blood T cells in healthy people across ages. A second 7 to 11 cycle PCR used barcoded and J-beta primers. TCRdb re-derived calls from the 5' RACE reads in MiXCR, one entry per CDR3 protein. This repertoire shows approximately 1.5 million distinct CDR3 sequences, 40% to 45% found once; its top ten account for around 4%. Sequenced: blood. Every receptor here comes from a woman under 30 in good health.

The genes are TRBV12-3 or TRBV12-4 and TRBJ2-7, with TRBD1 identical over 10 bases. Trimming cost V 6 bases and J 5 bases; bases outside gene matches: 10. This CDR3 has 15 amino acids. CDR3 in amino acids: CASSLGTGAYDEQYF. CDR3 coding DNA: TGTGCCAGCAGCCTAGGGACAGGGGCATACGACGAGCAGTACTTC.

This clonotype was seen a few times. DNA for the CDR3: TGTGCCAGCAGCGTAGCGGGAGGGCCAACCTACCAAGAGACCCAGTACTTC. This translates into CASSVAGGPTYQETQYF. The chain employs TRBV9 and TRBJ2-5; TRBD2 matches at 8 bases. After removal of 0 bases from V and 0 bases from J, the junction contained 7 bases not matched to a gene. The length of the CDR3 is 17 residues. CDR1 is SGDLS and CDR2 is YYNGEE in the germline V gene.

The V call is TRBV18, the J call TRBJ2-1; 8 nucleotides align to TRBD2. The CDR3 extends over 15 amino acids. The V segment lost 3 bases and the J segment 9 bases; nucleotides outside the gene matches: 10. Germline CDR1 KGHSH, CDR2 LQKENI. The CDR3 DNA is TGTGCCAGCTCACCCCGTGGGTTAGCGGGAACTGAGCAGTTCTTC. Translated: CASSPRGLAGTEQFF. Complete variable domain (other parts from reference TRBV18 and TRBJ2-1): NAGVMQNPRHLVRRRGQEARLRCSPMKGHSHVYWYRQLPEEGLKFMVYLQKENIIDESGMPKERFSAEFPKEGPSILRIQQVVRGDSAAYFCASSPRGLAGTEQFFGPGTRLTVL.

The chain has TRBV15 and TRBJ2-1, with TRBD2 matching over 12 bases. The CDR3 runs to 15 residues. Unmatched junction bases numbered 6, after V lost 4 bases and J lost 8 bases. Germline V gene data show CDR1 as LNHNV and CDR2 as YYDKDF (reference sequence). The DNA for the CDR3 is TGTGCCACCAGCAACCTAGCGGGAGGGAGTGATGAGCAGTTCTTC. Translation gives CATSNLAGGSDEQFF.

This clonotype was observed a handful of times. Its ends do not fully match the called genes, so a read error is possible. J is TRBJ2-5 and V is TRBV30; perhaps TRBD2 as D (5 bases). The J call may be faulty, since TRBJ2-7 better matches the DNA end. The CDR3 runs to 11 residues. Looked up from germline, CDR1 is GTSNPN and CDR2 is SVGIG (reference sequence). Here the CDR3 reads CAGSVLGEQYF. For the CDR3, the DNA is TGTGCCGGGAGTGTATTGGGCGAGCAGTACTTC.

This chain links TRBV9 with TRBJ2-1; D remains unclear. CDR1 and CDR2 (germline): SGDLS, YYNGEE. The CDR3 totals 13 residues. V lost 4 bases, J lost 5 bases, and 10 bases lay in between. As DNA, the CDR3 is TGTGCCAGCAGCAGAGACCCCGACAATGAGCAGTTCTTC. Its protein product is CASSRDPDNEQFF.

This clonotype turned up a few times. This chain links TRBV4-1 with TRBJ2-3; 13 nucleotides line up with TRBD2. Per germline, CDR1 MGHRA and CDR2 YSYEKL. The trim removed 1 base at V and 0 bases at J, leaving 4 bases unmatched. This CDR3 comprises 18 residues. Written as DNA, the CDR3 is TGCGCCAGCAGCCAAGCTACTAGCGGGGGGGTTAGCACAGATACGCAGTATTTT. The encoded protein is CASSQATSGGVSTDTQYF.

This clonotype has a single count. The CDR3 is CASSSLPVGEKLFF. The CDR3 nucleotides are TGTGCCAGCAGTTCCCTCCCAGTGGGTGAAAAACTGTTTTTT. The genes are TRBV27 and TRBJ1-4; the D is unclear. The ends were cut back, 4 bases at V and 7 bases at J, with 13 bases in the middle. The CDR3 spans 14 residues. CDR1 MNHEY and CDR2 SMNVEV come from the germline V gene (reference sequence).